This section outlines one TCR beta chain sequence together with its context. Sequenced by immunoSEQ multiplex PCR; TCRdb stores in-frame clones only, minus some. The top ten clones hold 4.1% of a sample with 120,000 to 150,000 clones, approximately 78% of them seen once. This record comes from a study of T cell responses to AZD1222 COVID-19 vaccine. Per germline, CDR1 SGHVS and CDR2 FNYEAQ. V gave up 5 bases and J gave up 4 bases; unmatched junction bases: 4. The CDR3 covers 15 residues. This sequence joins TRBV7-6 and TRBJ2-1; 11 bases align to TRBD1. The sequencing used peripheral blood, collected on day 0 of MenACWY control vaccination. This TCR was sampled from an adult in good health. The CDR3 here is CASSRGQGAYNEQFF. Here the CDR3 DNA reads TGTGCCAGCAGCCGAGGACAGGGGGCTTACAATGAGCAGTTCTTC.